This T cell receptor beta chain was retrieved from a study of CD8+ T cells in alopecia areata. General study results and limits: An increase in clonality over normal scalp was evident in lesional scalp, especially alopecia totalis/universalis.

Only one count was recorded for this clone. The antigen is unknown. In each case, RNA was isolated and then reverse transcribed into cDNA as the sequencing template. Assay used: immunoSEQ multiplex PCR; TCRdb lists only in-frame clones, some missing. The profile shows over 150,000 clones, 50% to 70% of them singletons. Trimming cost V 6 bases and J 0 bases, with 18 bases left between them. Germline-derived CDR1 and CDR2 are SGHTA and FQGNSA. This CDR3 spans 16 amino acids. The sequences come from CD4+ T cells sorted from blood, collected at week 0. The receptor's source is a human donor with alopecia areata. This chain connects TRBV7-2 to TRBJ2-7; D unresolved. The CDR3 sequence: CASSPAVKQSSYEQYF. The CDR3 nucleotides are TGTGCCAGCAGTCCGGCCGTCAAACAGAGCTCCTACGAGCAGTACTTC.